This T cell receptor (beta chain) was profiled in a study of cytomegalovirus exposure and HLA in healthy donors (dated by TCRdb to about 2017). Regarding the study in general: An earlier analysis of some 500 of the donors reported 250 to 350 Gb of sequence data and 100 million to 140 million unique TCR beta sequences from some 180 million T cells. Roughly 320 gigabases of sequencing data and 70 million to 100 million unique TCR sequences made up an early release that covered nearly 650 HLA-typed donors. The genetic ancestry cluster associated with self-reported Caucasian donors included about 81% of the roughly 400 genotyped donors. The study was designed to test whether signatures of past pathogen exposure could be identified by cataloging public T cell receptors. Using immunosequencing, the study profiled T cell repertoires from some 670 subjects and related those repertoires to cytomegalovirus serostatus. In addition to the first cohort of around 670 subjects, a separate validation cohort of under 150 different subjects was used. High-throughput TCR immunosequencing, statistical association of individual TCRs with disease status, and machine learning were combined to predict cytomegalovirus infection status. A later analysis re-examined previously published TCR beta repertoires from 600 to 700 donors and added high-resolution HLA genotyping to investigate patterns of TCR occurrence. In the later analysis, no new phenotypic data were used to find candidate immune exposures; instead, reliance was placed on TCR beta sequences and their occurrence across donors. An earlier analysis of several hundred of the donors applied high-throughput TCR beta sequencing to assess whether each TCR beta V gene segment acted as functional or pseudogenic. Donor age, sex, ethnicity and CMV serostatus were compiled together with the repertoire data. A later genetic analysis used genome-wide SNP genotypes for 398 of the 666 donors, treating that subset as a discovery cohort. Every discovery cohort repertoire had been produced on one sequencing platform. HLA typing covered class I and class II loci at four-digit resolution. Typing coverage differed by locus: A, B, C, DRB1 and DQB1 were typed in roughly 629-630 donors, DQA1 in about 510, DPA1 in approximately 600, and DPB1 in approximately 450. Five DR-DQ haplotypes were treated as single units for association and clustering because of strong linkage in the cohort. On average, roughly 250,000 unique TCR beta nucleotide sequences were sequenced per donor among 398 genotyped donors of the cohort, with roughly 18% of those sequences being non-productive.

This clone was counted between two and nine times. The antigen this receptor binds is unknown. Base qualities are not provided; no much larger clone lies one nucleotide away. The research as a whole found: Compared with the approximately 720-donor mean, donors in an Asian-associated ancestry cluster had fewer N-insertions in productive TCRs, according to a later genetic analysis. A further reported finding was that TCR beta sequences accurately predicted the HLA-A and HLA-B alleles for most subjects in the first cohort. Because some donors lacked HLA typing at each locus, the association tests relied only on the typed subset. An earlier analysis of around 540 of the donors showed that most TCR beta V segments appeared in productive rearrangements either about 87% or about 30% of the time, which broadly matched IMGT annotations. The cohort was sequenced for TCR beta chains only, and without alpha or paired-chain data the features that could be detected were limited. Cytomegalovirus status was reported to be diagnosed by the classifier with high specificity and sensitivity in both the original and validation cohorts. Some IMGT-functional V segments, including TRBV6-2 and TRBV6-3, could not be told apart with the 87-base-pair reads, so those segments were excluded. The sequencing pipeline was judged likely to have produced a cluster of highly shared sequence variants as a technical artifact. A later analysis found that HLA-associated TCR beta chains were more clonally expanded and had lower generation probabilities than equally common non-associated chains. In a later analysis, the rate of TCR association differed among HLA loci, with DRB1 alleles having the most associated TCRs and HLA-C alleles having the fewest. Across donors, most TCR sequences were observed very rarely, whereas some public TCRs were present in many individuals. Several of the top co-occurrence clusters appeared to be linked to parvovirus B19, influenza, CMV and Epstein-Barr virus, according to a later analysis. In the study, about 150 TCR beta chains were listed as associated with cytomegalovirus. Specific HLA alleles were associated with 15,000 to 20,000 TCR beta sequences at a false discovery rate of 0.05 in a later analysis. The authors suggested that the approach could potentially be extended to other disease states and immunological phenotypes. The earlier analysis of about 600 of the donors excluded roughly 16 rarely observed V segments, including chromosome 9 orphons, because counts were too low. In a later genetic analysis, a missense DCLRE1C variant was associated with V-gene and J-gene trimming of TCR beta chains, and the association was replicated in an independent cohort. Correlated functional status among segregating V segments might be attributable to linkage disequilibrium, but an unknown experimental factor could not be ruled out. For the cohort, immune exposure information was limited to CMV serostatus. A later analysis found that most CMV-associated TCR beta chains appeared HLA-restricted, with HLA associations seemingly driven largely by CMV exposure. In vitro tests confirmed that three of the cytomegalovirus-associated TCR beta chains recognize cytomegalovirus antigens. Sequencing depth was assumed to be roughly uniform across donors in the presence/absence analyses, though that assumption may not hold. Strong co-occurrence of HLA alleles, especially DR and DQ, made assigning TCR associations to individual alleles difficult.

From cysteine to phenylalanine, the CDR3 is 15 amino acids long. The entry retains the CDR3 DNA only, 45 bases that are in frame from base 1. V is shortened by 3 bases, J by 4 bases, and the region joining them spans 15 bases. CDR1 and CDR2 (SNHLY, FYNNEI) derive from the germline V gene. Library preparation employed the immunoSEQ multiplex PCR assay. A mixture of 60 forward primers for TCR Vbeta segments and 13 reverse primers for TCR Jbeta segments was used in the multiplex PCR. Amplification of the CDR3 region of rearranged TCR beta genes was performed with a multiplex PCR assay on genomic DNA. On the Illumina HiSeq System, the amplified TCR beta libraries were sequenced as 87-base-pair reads. The original pipeline was this. Across the 600 to 700 repertoires, a later analysis counted around 80 million unique TCR beta chains, 8.5 million to 12 million of which were shared by at least two donors. A nearest-neighbor algorithm error-corrected the raw reads and collapsed the reads into unique sequences, merging closely related sequences to remove PCR and sequencing errors. To assign V, D and J gene segments, CDR3 sequences were aligned to IMGT reference sequences. For a sequence to be retained, a match of at least six nucleotides to both a V gene segment and a J gene segment was required. Rearrangements were called productive when the CDR3 lacked stop codons and stayed in frame with V and J; all others were non-productive. CDR3 was defined by IMGT convention, running from the second conserved V-encoded cysteine to the conserved J-encoded phenylalanine. In an earlier analysis of around 640 of the donors, sequences lacking an unambiguous match to a single V gene segment were excluded. In an earlier analysis of some 590 of the donors, a V segment was called functional when productive rearrangements were above 56.7%, and segregating when the standard deviation between donors exceeded 5%. A statistical classification framework was built to diagnose cytomegalovirus status from the catalog of TCR beta chain sequences. In a later analysis, TCR nucleotide sequences were compared against IMGT/GENE-DB human TR gene sequences so that V and J genes could be assigned. Using the TCRdist pipeline, a later analysis assigned CDR3 sequences along with most-parsimonious VDJ recombination scenarios. In a later analysis, each TCR beta chain was defined by its CDR3 amino acid sequence together with its V-gene family, and reads without a unique V-gene family were excluded. To address suspected cross-contamination and a sequencing artifact, a later analysis removed 450 to 700 highly shared, low-generation-probability nucleotide sequences. In a later analysis, a clonal expansion index was calculated for each public chain from normalized within-repertoire ranks of inferred template counts. Generation probabilities in a later analysis came from a VDJ recombination model fitted to out-of-frame rearrangements, and those results were checked against IGoR. In a later analysis, hypergeometric tests were used to score TCR-TCR, TCR-HLA and TCR-CMV co-occurrence, with a repertoire-size bias correction applied to TCR pairs. In a later analysis, false discovery rates were estimated by permuting HLA or CMV assignments 20 times. In a later analysis, co-occurring TCRs were grouped with DBSCAN, and TCRdist sequence similarity was added when clustering was performed within HLA-allele-positive subsets. Repertoires with fewer than 30,000 or more than 120,000 public chains, plus five repertoires with anomalous nucleotide sharing, were excluded from co-occurrence clustering. As stored in TCRdb, this immuneACCESS dataset retains in-frame rearrangements with V and J assigned. A fraction of the clones does not appear; measured against another copy, unresolved V genes explain less than half of the discrepancy, and the remainder lacks a known reason. V and J calls and clone size are given by that table; D and trimming were obtained from the DNA. The sample table holds some 150,000 clones, of which approximately 60% were seen once. 2% to 3% of the sample is held by the ten biggest clonotypes.

The cohort comprised some 700 healthy bone marrow donors. At the time of sampling, every cohort member was nominally healthy, though immune exposures that went unrecorded were likely present. The donor tested CMV seronegative, placing the donor among the 352 seronegative members of the cohort. Each donor provided a peripheral blood sample, and peripheral blood mononuclear cells were used for TCR beta sequencing. The Qiagen DNeasy Blood Extraction Kit was used to extract genomic DNA from the blood cell samples. The chain employs TRBV2 and TRBJ2-5, and TRBD2 may be the D gene, going by 5 matching bases. This receptor was identified in a woman between 40 and 55 years old in good health and CMV-seronegative. What was sequenced was PBMCs. The bases read TGTGCCAGCAGTGATAGGAACCCGGGGAGAGAGACCCAGTACTTC. Its protein reads: CASSDRNPGRETQYF.